The clone carrying this T cell receptor (beta chain) was seen repeatedly, ten times or more. TCR beta CDR3 regions were amplified from RNA transcripts. Amplification began with first-round RT-PCR using HTBI primers, then second-round multiplex PCR was performed. TCRdb re-called the multiplex PCR reads with MiXCR, one entry per CDR3 protein. Seen here are about 480,000 distinct CDR3 sequences, around 14% observed once, and the top ten hold 8% to 10%. CAS ≥3, NOSPECS ≥4, moderate-to-severe activity and duration under 3 months marked donors with ophthalmopathy. Excluded were patients with other autoimmune diseases, uncontrolled infections, pregnancy or lactation. The CDR3 has 15 residues. The germline V gene has CDR1 MNHEY and CDR2 SVGEGT. V shed 6 bases and J shed 0 bases, with 12 bases lying between them. These data come from a study of Graves' ophthalmopathy and Graves' hyperthyroidism.

The sequence came from a woman aged 25 to 39 with Graves' ophthalmopathy. The sample was blood. This chain uses TRBV6-2 or TRBV6-3 with TRBJ1-3, with D unresolved. The CDR3 region is CASRRTESSGNTIYF. The CDR3 bases are TGTGCCAGCAGACGGACGGAAAGCTCTGGAAACACCATATATTTT.